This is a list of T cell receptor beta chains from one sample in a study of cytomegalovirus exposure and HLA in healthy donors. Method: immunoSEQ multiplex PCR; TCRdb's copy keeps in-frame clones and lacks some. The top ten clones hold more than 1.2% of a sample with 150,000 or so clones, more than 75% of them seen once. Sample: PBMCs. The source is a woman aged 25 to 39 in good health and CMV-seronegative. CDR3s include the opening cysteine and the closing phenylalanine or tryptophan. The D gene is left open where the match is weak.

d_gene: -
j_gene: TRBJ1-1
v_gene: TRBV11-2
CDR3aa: CASSLDNVRGTEAFF
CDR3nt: TGTGCCAGCAGCTTAGATAACGTAAGGGGTACTGAAGCTTTCTTT

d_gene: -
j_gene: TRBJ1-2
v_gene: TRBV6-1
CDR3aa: CASRLGGANYGYTF
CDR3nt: TGTGCCAGCCGGCTAGGAGGCGCTAACTATGGCTACACCTTC

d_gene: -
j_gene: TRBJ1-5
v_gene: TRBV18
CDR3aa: CASSPTGTSNQPQHF
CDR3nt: TGTGCCAGCTCACCGACAGGAACTAGCAATCAGCCCCAGCATTTT

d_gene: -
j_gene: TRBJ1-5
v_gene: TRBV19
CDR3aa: CASSEGGLGNQPQHF
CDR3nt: TGTGCCAGCAGCGAGGGCGGGTTGGGCAATCAGCCCCAGCATTTT

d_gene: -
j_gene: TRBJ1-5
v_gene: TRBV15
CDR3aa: CATSRDLGGGQPQHF
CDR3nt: TGTGCCACCAGCAGAGATCTGGGGGGGGGACAGCCCCAGCATTTT

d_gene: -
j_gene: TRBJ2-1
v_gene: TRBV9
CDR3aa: CASSPGDSYNEQFF
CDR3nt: TGTGCCAGCAGCCCAGGGGATTCCTACAATGAGCAGTTCTTC

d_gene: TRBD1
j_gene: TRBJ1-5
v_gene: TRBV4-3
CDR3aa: CASSQTGTGYQPQHF
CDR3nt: TGCGCCAGCAGCCAAACCGGGACAGGGTACCAGCCCCAGCATTTT

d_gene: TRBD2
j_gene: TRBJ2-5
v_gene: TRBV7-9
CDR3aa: CASSGVAGGPQETQYF
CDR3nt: TGTGCCAGCAGCGGCGTAGCGGGGGGGCCCCAAGAGACCCAGTACTTC

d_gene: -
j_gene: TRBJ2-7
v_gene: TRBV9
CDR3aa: CASSVGRSATYEQYF
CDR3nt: TGTGCCAGCAGCGTAGGTCGGAGTGCTACCTACGAGCAGTACTTC

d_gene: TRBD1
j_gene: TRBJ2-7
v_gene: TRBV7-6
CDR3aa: CASSPRSGQGTHEQYF
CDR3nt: TGTGCCAGCAGCCCTCGGTCGGGACAGGGTACCCACGAGCAGTACTTC

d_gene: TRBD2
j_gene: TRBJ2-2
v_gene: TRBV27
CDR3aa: CAVRTSVSTGELFF
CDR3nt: TGTGCCGTTAGGACTAGCGTCTCCACCGGGGAGCTGTTTTTT

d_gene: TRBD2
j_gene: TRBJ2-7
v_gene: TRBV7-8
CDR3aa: CASSSRGGPDEQYF
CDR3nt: TGTGCCAGCAGCTCCCGGGGGGGCCCAGACGAGCAGTACTTC

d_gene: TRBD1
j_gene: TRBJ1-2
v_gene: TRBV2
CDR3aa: CASSEGQFYGYTF
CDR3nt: TGTGCCAGCAGCGAGGGACAGTTCTATGGCTACACCTTC

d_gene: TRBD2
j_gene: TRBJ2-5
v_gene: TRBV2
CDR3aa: CASSEWTSEETQYF
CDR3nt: TGTGCCAGCAGTGAATGGACTAGCGAGGAGACCCAGTACTTC

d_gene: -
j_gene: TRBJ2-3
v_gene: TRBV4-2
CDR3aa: CASSQTGGGSTDTQYF
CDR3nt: TGTGCCAGCAGCCAGACAGGAGGTGGGAGCACAGATACGCAGTATTTT

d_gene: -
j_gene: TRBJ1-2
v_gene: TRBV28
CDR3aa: CASLSGGTENYGYTF
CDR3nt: TGTGCCAGCCTTTCGGGGGGGACTGAGAACTATGGCTACACCTTC

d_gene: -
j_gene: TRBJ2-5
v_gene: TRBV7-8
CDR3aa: CASSFRRSTIGETQYF
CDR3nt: TGTGCCAGCAGCTTCCGTCGGTCCACGATCGGGGAGACCCAGTACTTC

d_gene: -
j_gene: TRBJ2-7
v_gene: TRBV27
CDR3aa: CASSLLGTTDIYEQYF
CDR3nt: TGTGCCAGCAGTTTATTGGGCACCACAGATATATACGAGCAGTACTTC

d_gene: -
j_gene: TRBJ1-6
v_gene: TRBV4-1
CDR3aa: CASSQGGHLGNSPLHF
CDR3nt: TGCGCCAGCAGCCAAGGGGGCCATTTGGGAAATTCACCCCTCCACTTT

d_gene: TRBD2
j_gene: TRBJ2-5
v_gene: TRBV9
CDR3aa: CASSTPPPLAGDQETQYF
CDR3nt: TGTGCCAGCAGCACACCACCCCCGCTAGCGGGGGATCAAGAGACCCAGTACTTC

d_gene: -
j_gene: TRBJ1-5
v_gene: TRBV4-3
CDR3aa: CASSQDGSNQPQHF
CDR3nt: TGCGCCAGCAGCCAAGACGGGAGCAATCAGCCCCAGCATTTT

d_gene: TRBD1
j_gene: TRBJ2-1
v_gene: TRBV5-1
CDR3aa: CASSLDRGPYNEQFF
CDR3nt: TGCGCCAGCAGCTTAGACAGGGGACCCTACAATGAGCAGTTCTTC

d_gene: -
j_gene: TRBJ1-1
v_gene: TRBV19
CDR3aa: CASRDSMNTEAFF
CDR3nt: TGTGCCAGTAGGGACAGTATGAACACTGAAGCTTTCTTT

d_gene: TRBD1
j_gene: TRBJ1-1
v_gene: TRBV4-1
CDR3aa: CASSQVTGGVTEAFF
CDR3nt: TGCGCCAGCAGCCAAGTGACAGGGGGCGTCACTGAAGCTTTCTTT

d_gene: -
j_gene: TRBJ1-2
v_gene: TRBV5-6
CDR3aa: CASSLAGAENYGYTF
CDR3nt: TGTGCCAGCAGCTTGGCAGGGGCAGAAAACTATGGCTACACCTTC